The clone carrying this TCR beta chain was picked up a small number of times. Sequencing was performed with immunoSEQ multiplex PCR; in TCRdb, only in-frame clones are kept and a portion is missing. The data contain fewer than 75,000 clones, more than 75% of them singletons. Between the trimmed V and J ends, which lost 6 bases and 5 bases, there was a span of 17 bases. Germline V CDR1 and CDR2: SNHLY, FYNNEI. This CDR3 has 15 residues. This record comes from a study of blood T cell repertoires in COVID-19. The TCR was taken from a man aged 55 to 70 with active or convalescent COVID-19. The sample taken for sequencing was peripheral blood. The V call is TRBV2, the J call TRBJ1-5; perhaps TRBD1 as D (6 bases). Here the CDR3 reads CASSPGQNRDQPQHF. CDR3 nucleotides: TGTGCCAGCAGCCCAGGACAGAACAGAGATCAGCCCCAGCATTTT.